This T cell receptor beta chain is drawn from a study of shared clonotypes between healthy human individuals. Study results and limitations: The sharing of approximately 4.6% of naive CD4 clonotypes was seen across a handful of donors. As a rule, naive subsets had a larger estimated richness than memory subsets.

Sequencing used immunoSEQ multiplex PCR; TCRdb keeps in-frame clones, though not all of them. The sample lists 2.3 million or so clones, about 92% occurring once. Germline values: CDR1 MNHEY, CDR2 SMNVEV (reference sequence). The trim removed 6 bases at V and 4 bases at J, leaving 2 bases unmatched. The CDR3 is 13 amino acids. Remarks on this clone: Its antigen is currently unknown.

The receptor's source is a young man in good health. Some clones in this sample may be carry-over from other donors' samples. The chain has TRBV27 and TRBJ1-3; 8 nucleotides agree with TRBD1. Sequencing was done on a sample of naive CD4+ T cells from PBMCs. This sample's subset: CD45RA+ positively selected. The CDR3 loop is CASRTGDGNTIYF. DNA for the CDR3: TGTGCCAGCAGGACAGGGGACGGAAACACCATATATTTT.